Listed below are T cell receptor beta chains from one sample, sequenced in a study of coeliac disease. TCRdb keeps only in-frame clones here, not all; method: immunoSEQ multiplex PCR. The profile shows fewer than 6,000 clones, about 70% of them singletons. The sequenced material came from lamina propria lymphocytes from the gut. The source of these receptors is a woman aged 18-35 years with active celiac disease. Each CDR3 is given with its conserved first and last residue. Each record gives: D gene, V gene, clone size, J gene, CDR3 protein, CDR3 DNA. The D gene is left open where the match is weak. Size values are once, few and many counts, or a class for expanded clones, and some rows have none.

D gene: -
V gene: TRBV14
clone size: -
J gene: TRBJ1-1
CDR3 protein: CASAGVGGAGWAFF
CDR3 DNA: TGTGCCAGCGCCGGAGTTGGGGGCGCGGGTTGGGCTTTCTTT

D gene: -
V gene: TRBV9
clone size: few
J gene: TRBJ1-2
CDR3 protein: CASSVGTGRYGYTF
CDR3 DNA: TGTGCCAGCAGCGTAGGTACAGGGCGCTATGGCTACACCTTC

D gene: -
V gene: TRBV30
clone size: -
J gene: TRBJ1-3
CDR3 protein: CAWSVRGNTIYF
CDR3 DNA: TGTGCCTGGAGTGTCCGGGGAAACACCATATATTTT

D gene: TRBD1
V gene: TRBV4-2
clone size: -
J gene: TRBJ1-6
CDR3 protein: CASSQEGQGAPLHF
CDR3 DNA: TGTGCCAGCAGCCAAGAGGGACAGGGTGCACCCCTCCACTTT

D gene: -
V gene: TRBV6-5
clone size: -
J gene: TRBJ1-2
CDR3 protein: CASSSNQGPLGGYTF
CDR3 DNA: TGTGCCAGCAGTTCAAATCAGGGCCCCTTGGGGGGCTACACCTTC

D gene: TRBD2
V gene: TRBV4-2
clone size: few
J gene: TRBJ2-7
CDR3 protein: CASSQERTSGGLHEQYF
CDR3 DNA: TGTGCCAGCAGCCAAGAGAGAACTAGCGGGGGGTTGCACGAGCAGTACTTC

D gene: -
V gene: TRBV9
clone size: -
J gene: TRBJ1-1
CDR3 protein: CASSVEGGPEAFF
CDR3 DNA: TGTGCCAGCAGCGTAGAGGGGGGGCCTGAAGCTTTCTTT

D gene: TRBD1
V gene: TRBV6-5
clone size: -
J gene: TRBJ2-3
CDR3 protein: CASSSPPGQGADTQYF
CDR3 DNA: TGTGCCAGCAGTTCCCCGCCGGGACAGGGGGCAGATACGCAGTATTTT

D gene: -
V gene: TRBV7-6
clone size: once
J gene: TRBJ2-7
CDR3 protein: CASSPDSPYEQYF
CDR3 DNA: TGTGCCAGCAGCCCGGACAGTCCCTACGAGCAGTACTTC

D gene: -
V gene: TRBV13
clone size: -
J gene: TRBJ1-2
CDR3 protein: CASSLGVGHLPLRHYGYTF
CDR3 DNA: TGTGCCAGCAGCTTAGGGGTCGGACATTTACCCCTCCGCCACTATGGCTACACCTTC

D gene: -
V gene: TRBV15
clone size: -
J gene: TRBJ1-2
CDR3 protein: CATSRDREGSPAFGYTF
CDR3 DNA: TGTGCCACCAGCAGAGATAGGGAGGGCAGTCCCGCTTTTGGCTACACCTTC

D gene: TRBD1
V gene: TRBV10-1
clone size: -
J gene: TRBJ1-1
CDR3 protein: CASIRDRDENTEAFF
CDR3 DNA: TGCGCCAGCATCCGGGACAGGGATGAGAACACTGAAGCTTTCTTT

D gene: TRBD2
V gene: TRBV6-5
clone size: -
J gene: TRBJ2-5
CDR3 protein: CASSYEVGGETQYF
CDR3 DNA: TGTGCCAGCAGTTACGAGGTCGGGGGGGAGACCCAGTACTTC

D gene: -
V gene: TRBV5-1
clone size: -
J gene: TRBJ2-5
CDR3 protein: CASTPGETQYF
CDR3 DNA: TGCGCCAGCACACCCGGAGAGACCCAGTACTTC

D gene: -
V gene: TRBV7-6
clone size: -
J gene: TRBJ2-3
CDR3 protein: CASMKYRGTDTQYF
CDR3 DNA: TGTGCCAGCATGAAATACCGGGGCACAGATACGCAGTATTTT

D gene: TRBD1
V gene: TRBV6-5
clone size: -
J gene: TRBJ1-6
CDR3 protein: CASSSGTGEYSPLHF
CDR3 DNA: TGTGCCAGCAGTTCCGGGACAGGGGAGTATTCACCCCTCCACTTT

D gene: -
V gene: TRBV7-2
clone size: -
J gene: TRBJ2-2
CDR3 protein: CASRRTGVPGELFF
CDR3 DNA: TGTGCCAGCAGACGGACCGGGGTACCCGGGGAGCTGTTTTTT

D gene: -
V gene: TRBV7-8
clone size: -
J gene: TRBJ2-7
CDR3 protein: CASSSGTYEQYF
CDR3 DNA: TGTGCCAGCAGCTCCGGTACCTACGAGCAGTACTTC

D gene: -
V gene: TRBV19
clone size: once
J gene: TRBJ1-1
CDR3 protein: CASSVQIEAFF
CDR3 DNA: TGTGCCAGTAGTGTGCAGATTGAAGCTTTCTTT

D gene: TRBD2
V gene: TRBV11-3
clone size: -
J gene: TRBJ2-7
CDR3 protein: CASSLETAGGPNREQYF
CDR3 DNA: TGTGCCAGCAGCTTAGAAACAGCGGGAGGGCCAAATAGAGAGCAGTACTTC

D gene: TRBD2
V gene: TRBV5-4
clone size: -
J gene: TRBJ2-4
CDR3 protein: CASSSGGGLAGKNIQYF
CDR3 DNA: TGTGCCAGCAGCTCTGGGGGTGGGCTAGCGGGCAAAAACATTCAGTACTTC

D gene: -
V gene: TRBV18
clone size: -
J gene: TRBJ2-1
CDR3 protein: CASSLNRAENEQFF
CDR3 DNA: TGTGCCAGCTCCCTTAACAGGGCTGAAAATGAGCAGTTCTTC

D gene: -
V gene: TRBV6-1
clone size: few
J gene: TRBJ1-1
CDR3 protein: CASSSGQGFTEAFF
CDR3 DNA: TGTGCCAGCTCCTCCGGGCAGGGGTTCACTGAAGCTTTCTTT

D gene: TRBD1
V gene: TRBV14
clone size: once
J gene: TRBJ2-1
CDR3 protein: CASSGRTGGNEQFF
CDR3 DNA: TGTGCCAGCAGCGGAAGGACAGGGGGAAATGAGCAGTTCTTC

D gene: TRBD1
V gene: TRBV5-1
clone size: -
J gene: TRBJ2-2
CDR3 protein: CASSLITGQGATGELFF
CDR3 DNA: TGCGCCAGCAGCTTAATTACGGGACAGGGAGCAACCGGGGAGCTGTTTTTT

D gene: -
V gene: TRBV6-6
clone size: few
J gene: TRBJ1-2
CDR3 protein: CASSYSGGGYTF
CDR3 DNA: TGTGCCAGCAGTTACTCGGGGGGTGGCTACACCTTC

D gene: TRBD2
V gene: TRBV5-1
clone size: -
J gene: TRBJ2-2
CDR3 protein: CASSLPLAGEWTGELFF
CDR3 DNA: TGCGCCAGCAGCCTTCCCCTAGCGGGAGAGTGGACCGGGGAGCTGTTTTTT

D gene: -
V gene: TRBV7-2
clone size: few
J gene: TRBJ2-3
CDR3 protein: CASSLGRGQTDTQYF
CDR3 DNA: TGTGCCAGCAGCTTAGGGAGGGGGCAGACAGATACGCAGTATTTT

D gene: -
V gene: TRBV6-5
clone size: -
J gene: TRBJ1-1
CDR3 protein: CAVQIRGMNTEAFF
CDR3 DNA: TGTGCCGTCCAAATAAGGGGGATGAACACTGAAGCTTTCTTT

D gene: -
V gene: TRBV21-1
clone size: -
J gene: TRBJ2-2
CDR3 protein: CASSNKGGDRQSTGELFF
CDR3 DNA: TGTGCCAGCAGCAACAAAGGCGGGGATCGGCAGTCCACCGGGGAGCTGTTTTTT

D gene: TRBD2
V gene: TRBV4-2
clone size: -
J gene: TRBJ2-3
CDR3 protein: CASSQVSGGATDTQYF
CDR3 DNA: TGTGCCAGCAGCCAAGTTAGCGGGGGGGCAACAGATACGCAGTATTTT

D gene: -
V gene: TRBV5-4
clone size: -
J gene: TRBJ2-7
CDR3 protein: CASSPPRRDEQYF
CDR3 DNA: TGTGCCAGCAGCCCGCCGCGGAGGGACGAGCAGTACTTC

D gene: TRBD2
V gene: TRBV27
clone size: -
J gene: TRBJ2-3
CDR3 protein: CASSHSSGITDTQYF
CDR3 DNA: TGTGCCAGCAGCCACTCTAGCGGAATCACAGATACGCAGTATTTT

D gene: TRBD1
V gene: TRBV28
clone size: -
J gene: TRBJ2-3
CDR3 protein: CASSKGTGALDTQYF
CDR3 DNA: TGTGCCAGCAGCAAGGGGACAGGGGCGTTAGATACGCAGTATTTT

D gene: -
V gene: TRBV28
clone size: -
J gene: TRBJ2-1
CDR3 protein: CASTLPPGGRDEQFF
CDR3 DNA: TGTGCCAGCACCCTCCCCCCAGGAGGGCGGGATGAGCAGTTCTTC

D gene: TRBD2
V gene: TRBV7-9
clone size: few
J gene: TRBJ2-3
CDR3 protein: CASRISGTLTDTQYF
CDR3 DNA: TGTGCCAGCAGGATTAGCGGGACACTAACAGATACGCAGTATTTT

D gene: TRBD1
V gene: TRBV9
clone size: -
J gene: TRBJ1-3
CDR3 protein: CASSVSPGQGAGNTIYF
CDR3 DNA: TGTGCCAGCAGCGTCAGCCCGGGACAGGGGGCTGGAAACACCATATATTTT

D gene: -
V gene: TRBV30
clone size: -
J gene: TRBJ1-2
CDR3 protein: CAWSVLETSRYTF
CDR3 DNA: TGTGCCTGGAGTGTACTCGAGACATCCCGCTACACCTTC

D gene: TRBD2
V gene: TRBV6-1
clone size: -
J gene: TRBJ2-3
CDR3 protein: CASLKTSGSADTQYF
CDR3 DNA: TGTGCCAGCTTAAAGACTAGCGGGAGCGCAGATACGCAGTATTTT

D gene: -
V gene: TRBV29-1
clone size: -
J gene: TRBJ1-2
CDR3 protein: CSVEGRANYGYTF
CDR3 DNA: TGCAGCGTTGAGGGCAGGGCTAACTATGGCTACACCTTC

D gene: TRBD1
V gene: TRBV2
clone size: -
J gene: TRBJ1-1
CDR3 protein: CASTFDRGRIVNTEAFF
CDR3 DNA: TGTGCCAGCACCTTCGACAGGGGCCGAATTGTGAACACTGAAGCTTTCTTT

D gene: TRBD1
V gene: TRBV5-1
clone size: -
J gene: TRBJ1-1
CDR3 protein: CASSFLTGQGVTEAFF
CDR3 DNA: TGCGCCAGCAGCTTTCTCACGGGACAGGGAGTCACTGAAGCTTTCTTT

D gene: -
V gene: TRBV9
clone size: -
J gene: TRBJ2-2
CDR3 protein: CASSVAGVTGELFF
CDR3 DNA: TGTGCCAGCAGCGTAGCAGGGGTCACCGGGGAGCTGTTTTTT

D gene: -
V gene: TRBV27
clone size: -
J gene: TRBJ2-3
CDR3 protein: CASSSYLDTQYF
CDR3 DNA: TGTGCCAGCAGTTCGTACTTAGATACGCAGTATTTT

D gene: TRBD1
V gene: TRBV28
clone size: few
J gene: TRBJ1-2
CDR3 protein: CASRPSETGGAGYTF
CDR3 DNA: TGTGCCAGCAGGCCCTCCGAGACAGGGGGCGCTGGCTACACCTTC

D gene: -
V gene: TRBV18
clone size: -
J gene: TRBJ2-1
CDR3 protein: CASSLARYNEQFF
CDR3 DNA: TGTGCCAGCTCATTGGCCCGCTACAATGAGCAGTTCTTC